These 4 T cell receptor beta chains share one sample of origin, sequenced in a study of cytomegalovirus exposure and HLA in healthy donors. The PCR contained 60 Vbeta and 13 Jbeta primers. Sequencing was performed with immunoSEQ multiplex PCR; in TCRdb, only in-frame clones are kept and a portion is missing. The sample lists about 190,000 clones; roughly four fifths were seen once. The sample comprised PBMCs. The receptors come from a man younger than 35 in good health and CMV-seronegative.

The chain links TRBV5-8 to TRBJ1-4; TRBD1 matches 7 bases. This CDR3 region has 16 residues. Germline V gene data show CDR1 as SGHTS and CDR2 as YDEGEE. After removal of 0 bases from V and 2 bases from J, the junction contained 4 bases not matched to a gene. CDR3 protein: CASSLAQGTTNEKLFF. The CDR3 DNA reads as TGTGCCAGCAGCTTGGCACAGGGGACTACTAATGAAAAACTGTTTTTT.

This clone was found a few times. The DNA of the CDR3 is TGTGCCAGCAGCGCCCCCGGCGGGCTTTACGAGCAGTACTTC. Protein product: CASSAPGGLYEQYF. V gene TRBV9 combines with J gene TRBJ2-7; TRBD2 might be the D (5 bases). The germline gives CDR1 SGDLS, CDR2 YYNGEE. CDR3 length: 14 amino acids. The ends were cut back, 3 bases at V and 4 bases at J, with 14 bases in the middle.

This chain joins TRBV28 and TRBJ1-4, with 8 positions matching TRBD1. The V gene end was trimmed by 6 bases and the J gene end by 2 bases; junction bases not matched to a gene: 8. CDR1 MDHEN and CDR2 SYDVKM come from the germline V gene. The CDR3 totals 16 residues. Here the CDR3 DNA reads TGTGCCAGCAGACTACCAGGACAGGGCACTAATGAAAAACTGTTTTTT. Translating gives CASRLPGQGTNEKLFF.

CDR3 protein: CATSKTGFGEKLFF. Here the CDR3 DNA reads TGTGCCACCAGCAAGACAGGGTTTGGAGAAAAACTGTTTTTT. The rearrangement uses TRBV15 and TRBJ1-4; the match to TRBD1 covers 7 bases. The V segment lost 4 bases and the J segment 8 bases; nucleotides outside the gene matches: 7. The CDR3 consists of 14 residues. In germline, CDR1 is LNHNV, CDR2 YYDKDF (reference sequence).